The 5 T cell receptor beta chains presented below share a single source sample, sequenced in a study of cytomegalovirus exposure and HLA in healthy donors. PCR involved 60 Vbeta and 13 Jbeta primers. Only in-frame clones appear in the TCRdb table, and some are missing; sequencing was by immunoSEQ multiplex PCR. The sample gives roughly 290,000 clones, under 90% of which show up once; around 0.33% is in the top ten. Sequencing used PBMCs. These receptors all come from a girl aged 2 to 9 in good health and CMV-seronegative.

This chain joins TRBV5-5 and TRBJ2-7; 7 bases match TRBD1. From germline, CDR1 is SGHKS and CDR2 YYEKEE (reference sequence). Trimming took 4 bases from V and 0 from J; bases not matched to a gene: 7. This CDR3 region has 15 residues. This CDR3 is CASSVRDSLSYEQYF. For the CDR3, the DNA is TGTGCCAGCAGCGTCCGGGACAGCCTCTCCTACGAGCAGTACTTC. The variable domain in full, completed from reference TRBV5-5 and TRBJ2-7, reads DAGVTQSPTHLIKTRGQQVTLRCSPISGHKSVSWYQQVLGQGPQFIFQYYEKEERGRGNFPDRFSARQFPNYSSELNVNALLLGDSALYLCASSVRDSLSYEQYFGPGTRLTVT.

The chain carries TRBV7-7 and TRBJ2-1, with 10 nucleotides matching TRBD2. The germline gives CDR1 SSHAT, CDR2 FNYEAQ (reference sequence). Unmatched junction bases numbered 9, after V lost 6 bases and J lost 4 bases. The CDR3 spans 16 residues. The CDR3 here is CASSKISGGPYNEQFF. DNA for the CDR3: TGTGCCAGCAGTAAAATTAGCGGGGGGCCTTACAATGAGCAGTTCTTC.

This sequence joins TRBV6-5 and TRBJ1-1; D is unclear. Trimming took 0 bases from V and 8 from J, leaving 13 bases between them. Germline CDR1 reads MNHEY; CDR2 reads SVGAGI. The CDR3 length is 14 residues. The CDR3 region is CASSYSALAGEAFF. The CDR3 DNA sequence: TGTGCCAGCAGTTACTCCGCCCTGGCAGGAGAAGCTTTCTTT.

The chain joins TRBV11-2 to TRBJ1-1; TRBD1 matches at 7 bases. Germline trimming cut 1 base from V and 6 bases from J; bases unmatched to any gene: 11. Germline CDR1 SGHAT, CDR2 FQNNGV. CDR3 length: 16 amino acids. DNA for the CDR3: TGTGCCAGCAGCTTAGGTTGGGGACAGCACTCCGCTGAAGCTTTCTTT. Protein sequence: CASSLGWGQHSAEAFF.

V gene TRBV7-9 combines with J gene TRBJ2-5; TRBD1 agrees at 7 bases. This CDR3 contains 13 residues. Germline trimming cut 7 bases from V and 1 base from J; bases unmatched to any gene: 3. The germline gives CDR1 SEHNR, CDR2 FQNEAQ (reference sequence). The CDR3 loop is CASKHRGQETQYF. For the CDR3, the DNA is TGTGCCAGCAAACACAGGGGCCAAGAGACCCAGTACTTC.